Presented here are 30 T cell receptor beta chains from one specimen sequenced in a study of CD8+CD57+ T cells in acquired aplastic anemia. It was patients with CD8+CD57+ cell expansion by flow cytometry who were chosen for sequencing. Profiles of TCR beta VDJ and CDR3 were generated from a genomic DNA template. TCRdb re-analysed the reads in MiXCR, keeping a single row per CDR3 protein. The table records 190,000 or so distinct CDR3 sequences, around 48% of them present only once. Sequenced material: sorted CD4+, CD8+, or CD8+CD57+ T cells (not recorded which) from PBMCs. These receptors all stem from a human donor with aplastic anemia.

CDR3 sequence: CAIGLETQYF. The DNA for the CDR3 is TGTGCCATCGGCCTGGAGACCCAGTACTTC. This sequence joins TRBV10-3 and TRBJ2-5; D unclear. Trimming pared 8 bases from V and 5 bases from J, leaving 6 bases between. CDR3 length equals 10 residues. Germline values: CDR1 ENHRY, CDR2 SYGVKD.

As to this clonotype: The junction and the germline gene differ at one end; a read error may be behind it. The chain has TRBV3-1 and TRBJ1-1; the D gene is possibly TRBD1 (5 bases). The V gene's germline CDR1 is LGHDT and CDR2 YNNKEL (reference sequence). This CDR3 contains 15 residues. Here the CDR3 DNA reads TGTGCCAGCAGCCACAGGGAAGGAGCGAACACTGAAGCTCTCTTT. It codes for CASSHREGANTEALF.

The sample holds many counts of this clonotype. The chain couples TRBV5-5 to TRBJ2-6, with D possibly TRBD1 on 6 matching bases. CDR1 SGHKS and CDR2 YYEKEE come from the germline V gene (reference sequence). The CDR3 covers 16 residues. Deletions cut 1 base from V and 0 bases from J, with 8 bases between. The CDR3 DNA is TGTGCCAGCAGCTTGTACAGGGACTCTGGGGCCAACGTCCTGACTTTC. It is translated as CASSLYRDSGANVLTF.

At least ten counts were recorded for this clonotype. The chain recombines TRBV5-4 with TRBJ1-2; the match to TRBD1 covers 10 bases. The CDR3 extends over 14 amino acids. Germline V gene lookup returns CDR1 SGHNT and CDR2 YYREEE (reference sequence). V lost 7 bases and J lost 2; bases outside the gene matches: 5. This chain's CDR3 is CASAPGQGNYGYTF. The CDR3 coding sequence is TGTGCCAGCGCCCCGGGACAGGGGAACTATGGCTACACCTTC. Full variable domain (missing parts from reference TRBV5-4 and TRBJ1-2): ETGVTQSPTHLIKTRGQQVTLRCSSQSGHNTVSWYQQALGQGPQFIFQYYREEENGRGNFPPRFSGLQFPNYSSELNVNALELDDSALYLCASAPGQGNYGYTFGSGTRLTVV.

This rearrangement joins TRBV12-2 to TRBJ1-5; the table assigns TRBD1, which was not confirmed against the DNA. TRBV12-2 is a documented pseudogene. The CDR3 contains 14 residues. The DNA for the CDR3 is TGTGCAAGTCGCTGTGACAGGGGCAGCCAGCCCCAGCATTTT. As protein: CASRCDRGSQPQHF.

As to this clonotype: This may stem from a read error, because a much larger clone lies one nucleotide away. The rearrangement uses TRBV5-1 and TRBJ2-2; 10 bases map to TRBD1. Germline CDR1 reads SGHRS; CDR2 reads YFSETQ. CDR3 length: 16 amino acids. CDR3 protein: CVSSPGGQGVTGELFF. As DNA, the CDR3 is TGCGTCAGCAGCCCCGGAGGACAGGGGGTTACCGGGGAGCTGTTTTTT.

Comments on this clonotype: An end of the junction does not agree with germline; a read error may underlie this. The chain recombines TRBV6-4 with TRBJ1-3; the D gene is possibly TRBD1 (6 bases). There are 17 residues in the CDR3. Germline V gives CDR1 MRHNA, CDR2 SNTAGT. This chain's CDR3 is CASSDAPGQNSGNTIHF. CDR3 coding DNA: TGTGCCAGCAGTGACGCCCCGGGACAAAACTCTGGAAACACCATACATTTT.

This clonotype was recorded at least ten times. The rearrangement links TRBV7-2 to TRBJ1-2, with D hard to call. CDR1 SGHTA and CDR2 FQGNSA come from the germline V gene. V was trimmed by 5 bases and J by 7 bases, leaving 11 bases between them. This CDR3 comprises 12 residues. The CDR3 spells CASSPGVGGYTF. The CDR3 nucleotides are TGTGCCAGCAGCCCCGGTGTGGGTGGCTACACCTTC.

This clonotype was found many times. Germline is not matched at one junction end, which may reflect a read error. V is TRBV7-7 and J is TRBJ2-2; D assignment may be TRBD1 or TRBD2 (5 bases each). Germline loops: CDR1 SSHAT, CDR2 FNYEAQ (reference sequence). The CDR3 is made up of 20 amino acids. The CDR3 spells CASSCRDHLLINANTGELFF. DNA of the CDR3: TGTGCTAGCAGCTGCCGGGACCACTTACTTATTAACGCGAACACCGGGGAGCTGTTTTTT.

This clonotype was seen just once. The chain combines TRBV7-2 with TRBJ2-5; 8 bases match TRBD2. CDR1 and CDR2 from the germline V gene are SGHTA and FQGNSA. This CDR3 region has 15 residues. The ends lost 4 bases at V and 5 bases at J; junction bases unmatched: 9. CDR3 DNA sequence: TGTGCCAGCAGCTGGGACCCGGGAGGGGTGGAGACCCAGTACTTC. It codes for CASSWDPGGVETQYF.

V is TRBV20-1 and J is TRBJ2-3, with D possibly being TRBD2 (5 bases). Per germline, CDR1 DFQATT and CDR2 SNEGSKA (reference sequence). The germline V and J ends were trimmed by 1 base and 5 bases, with 19 bases remaining between them. This CDR3 has 16 amino acids. The CDR3 is CSARVWARRDKDTQYF. The CDR3 DNA is TGCAGTGCTAGAGTTTGGGCTCGTCGGGATAAAGATACGCAGTATTTT.

This clonotype was counted many times. The gene calls are TRBV5-4 and TRBJ2-5, with D perhaps TRBD2 (6 bases). Looked up from germline, CDR1 is SGHNT and CDR2 is YYREEE (reference sequence). The CDR3 sequence is 20 residues long. Trimming cost V 3 bases and J 5 bases, with 32 bases left between them. CDR3 region: CASSWSLARALSGIEETQYF. Here the CDR3 DNA reads TGTGCCAGCAGCTGGTCCCTAGCGCGGGCCCTCAGTGGGATCGAGGAGACCCAGTACTTC.

At least ten counts were recorded for this clonotype. The rearrangement joins TRBV4-2 to TRBJ2-7, with 10 bases identical to TRBD1. This CDR3 has 15 residues. Germline V gene data show CDR1 as LGHNA and CDR2 as YNFKEQ. The ends lost 1 base at V and 5 bases at J; junction bases unmatched: 5. CDR3 amino acids: CASSQAGQGNNEQYF. Here the CDR3 DNA reads TGTGCCAGCAGCCAAGCGGGACAGGGGAATAACGAGCAGTACTTC.

The J gene is TRBJ1-2, the V gene TRBV10-3, with 7 bases aligning to TRBD1. Germline lookup yields CDR1 ENHRY and CDR2 SYGVKD. CDR3 length equals 14 residues. V shed 5 bases, J shed 4 bases, and the junction held 7 bases outside the gene matches. The CDR3 sequence is CAISRDSAIYGYTF. The CDR3 DNA follows: TGTGCCATCAGTCGGGACAGCGCAATCTATGGCTACACCTTC.

This chain joins TRBV10-3 and TRBJ1-2, with D tentatively TRBD1 (5 bases). This CDR3 comprises 17 residues. V was pared by 6 bases and J by 5 bases, with 25 bases between. Germline assignment: CDR1 ENHRY and CDR2 SYGVKD. CDR3 protein: CAISEARTQTAQYGYTF. Written as DNA, the CDR3 is TGTGCCATCAGCGAGGCCAGGACTCAGACAGCCCAATATGGCTACACCTTC.

This clonotype has more than one count but fewer than ten. The rearrangement uses TRBV24-1 and TRBJ2-1, with D possibly TRBD2 on 5 matching bases. The CDR3 extends over 13 amino acids. Trimming pared 4 bases from V and 10 bases from J, leaving 13 bases between. Germline V gene sequence: CDR1 KGHDR, CDR2 SFDVKD. CDR3 sequence: CATSEGRTPEQFF. CDR3 DNA sequence: TGTGCCACCAGTGAGGGTAGGACTCCCGAGCAGTTCTTC.

V usage is TRBV20-1 and J usage is TRBJ2-2, with D unresolved. Trimming left V 3 bases short and J 6 bases short, with 8 bases between. The CDR3 covers 12 residues. Germline loops: CDR1 DFQATT, CDR2 SNEGSKA (reference sequence). In DNA, the CDR3 is TGCAGTGCTAGGGGAAGCGCCGGGGAGCTGTTTTTT. Its protein is CSARGSAGELFF.

This clonotype has ten or more counts. The CDR3 loop reads CASSLPRQGPSTDTQYF. As DNA, the CDR3 is TGTGCCAGCAGCCTACCCCGACAGGGTCCCAGCACAGATACGCAGTATTTT. The V gene is TRBV11-1, the J gene TRBJ2-3, with 7 bases matching TRBD1. The V gene's germline CDR1 is SGHAT and CDR2 FQDESV (reference sequence). This CDR3 is 17 amino acids long. V shed 5 bases and J 0 bases; nucleotides not matched to a gene: 11.

V is TRBV2 and J is TRBJ1-4, with D perhaps TRBD1 (6 bases). CDR3 length equals 15 residues. CDR1 SNHLY and CDR2 FYNNEI come from the germline V gene. The V end was cut by 2 bases, the J end by 8 bases, with 15 bases between. The CDR3 DNA reads as TGTGCCAGCAGTGAAACGAGGGGACAATTCGAAAAACTGTTTTTT. Its translation: CASSETRGQFEKLFF.

As concerns this clonotype: The junction departs from germline at one end; a sequencing error may be responsible. This chain connects TRBV7-2 to TRBJ1-2; 9 nucleotides agree with TRBD1. CDR1 is SGHTA and CDR2 is FQGNSA in the germline V gene. The CDR3 loop spans 15 amino acids. The CDR3 loop is CASSLEHRGLYGFTF. DNA of the CDR3: TGTGCCAGCAGCTTAGAGCACAGGGGGCTCTATGGCTTCACCTTC.

This clonotype was counted a few times. The rearrangement links TRBV24-1 to TRBJ1-5; D not resolved. Trimming shortened V by 8 bases and J by 3 bases, and 7 bases separated the two germline ends. This CDR3 region has 12 residues. Germline CDR1 is KGHDR and CDR2 is SFDVKD. This CDR3 is CATTGTNQPQHF. The CDR3 coding sequence is TGTGCCACCACCGGCACCAATCAGCCCCAGCATTTT.

The chain joins TRBV4-1 to TRBJ2-3; 7 bases agree with TRBD1. V lost 1 base to trimming and J lost 6 bases; unmatched junction nucleotides: 7. The CDR3 has 15 amino acids. Germline CDR1 MGHRA, CDR2 YSYEKL. The CDR3 region is CASSQVAGGTDTQYF. CDR3 coding DNA: TGCGCCAGCAGCCAAGTGGCAGGGGGAACTGATACGCAGTATTTT.

The V gene is TRBV14, the J gene TRBJ2-5, with 8 bases identical to TRBD2. V lost 1 base, J lost 5 bases, and 9 bases stayed unmatched. Germline assignment: CDR1 SGHDN and CDR2 FVKESK. This CDR3 region has 16 residues. Here the CDR3 DNA reads TGTGCCAGCAGCCAAGTGGAACGGGGGGGCTGGGAGACCCAGTACTTC. Translating gives CASSQVERGGWETQYF.

J is TRBJ2-2 and V is TRBV7-7; D call uncertain. Deletions cut 5 bases from V and 6 bases from J, with 10 bases between. There are 13 residues in the CDR3. CDR1 is SSHAT and CDR2 is FNYEAQ in the germline V gene (reference sequence). The CDR3 here is CASSPELSGELFF. The CDR3 nucleotides read TGTGCCAGCAGCCCTGAGCTATCCGGGGAGCTGTTTTTT.

This clonotype was detected only a few times. The J gene is TRBJ1-2, the V gene TRBV24-1; the D gene is possibly TRBD1 (6 bases). CDR1 is KGHDR and CDR2 is SFDVKD in the germline V gene. The V end lost 4 bases, the J end lost 2 bases, and 10 bases lay between the germline ends. The length of the CDR3 is 14 residues. The CDR3 protein is CATSDWTVNYGYTF. DNA of the CDR3: TGTGCCACCAGTGACTGGACAGTAAACTATGGCTACACCTTC.

The rearrangement links TRBV18 to TRBJ2-3; D might be TRBD1 (6 bases). The germline V and J ends were trimmed by 2 bases and 1 base, with 10 bases remaining between them. The CDR3 is made up of 15 amino acids. CDR1 and CDR2 from the germline V gene are KGHSH and LQKENI. The CDR3 sequence: CASSPRGSGTDTQYF. CDR3 DNA sequence: TGTGCCAGCTCACCAAGGGGGAGTGGCACAGATACGCAGTATTTT.

The CDR3 DNA reads as TGTGCCAGCAAGGGGACTAGCGGGCTTTTTGGGCAGTACTTC. Translated: CASKGTSGLFGQYF. The V call is TRBV2, the J call TRBJ2-7; 12 nucleotides agree with TRBD2. V lost 7 bases, J lost 9 bases, and 10 bases stayed unmatched. The CDR3 runs 14 residues. The germline gives CDR1 SNHLY, CDR2 FYNNEI.

CDR3 bases: TGCAGTGCTAACAGTGAGGGAGCGAAGCCCCAGCATTTT. Its translation is CSANSEGAKPQHF. The V call is TRBV20-1, the J call TRBJ1-5; D not certain. V dropped 4 bases and J dropped 8 bases, with 15 bases sitting between them. Germline V lookup: CDR1 DFQATT, CDR2 SNEGSKA (reference sequence). The CDR3 runs to 13 residues.

This clonotype was counted ten times or more. The chain carries TRBV10-3 and TRBJ2-7, with D unresolved. CDR3 size: 12 residues. Germline V gene lookup returns CDR1 ENHRY and CDR2 SYGVKD. The V end was cut by 0 bases, the J end by 7 bases, with 7 bases between. The CDR3 region is CAISESDREQYF. The CDR3 DNA follows: TGTGCCATCAGTGAGTCGGATAGAGAGCAGTACTTC.

In its sample, this clonotype was seen once. The chain uses TRBV10-3 and TRBJ2-5; D might be TRBD1 (6 bases). V shed 3 bases and J shed 1 base, with 15 bases lying between them. The length of the CDR3 is 16 residues. Germline values: CDR1 ENHRY, CDR2 SYGVKD. The CDR3 DNA reads TGTGCCATCAGTGAATCGGTCGGGGACATCCAAGAGACCCAGTACTTC. Protein product: CAISESVGDIQETQYF.